This T cell receptor beta chain was identified during a study of early T cells in non-severe SARS-CoV-2 infection. Study information: With bulk RNA from unsorted whole blood as input, sequencing yielded unpaired chains. Broader study findings: Using VDJdb, the matching emphasized anti-spike CD8 responses while missing private and CD4 specificities.

The CDR3 has 14 residues. V dropped 2 bases and J dropped 1 base, with 9 bases sitting between them. The V gene's germline CDR1 is SGHRS and CDR2 YFSETQ. This clonotype was seen a few times. Its matching antigen is unknown. Individual cDNA molecules were tagged with unique molecular identifiers. Each CDR3 protein gets one entry after TCRdb re-called the 5' RACE reads with MiXCR. The sample consists of tens of thousands of distinct CDR3 sequences, roughly an eighth of them appearing once. The TCR originated in an adult who was a healthcare worker with PCR-confirmed SARS-CoV-2 infection or an uninfected control (not recorded which). Sequencing used whole blood. The V call is TRBV5-1, the J call TRBJ1-1; D is unclear. CDR3 region: CASSFNPPNTEAFF. For the CDR3, the DNA is TGCGCCAGCAGCTTTAATCCCCCGAACACTGAAGCTTTCTTT.